This T cell receptor (beta chain) was sequenced in a study of control samples from healthy donors and cancer patients. The germline V gene has CDR1 MNHEY and CDR2 SVGAGI. Unmatched junction bases numbered 7, after V lost 5 bases and J lost 1 base. The CDR3 length is 15 residues. Sequencing was performed with immunoSEQ multiplex PCR; in TCRdb, only in-frame clones are kept and a portion is missing. The data contain fewer than 200,000 clones, 80% to 90% of them singletons. The V call is TRBV6-5, the J call TRBJ2-5; the match to TRBD1 covers 7 bases. Sequencing was carried out using blood. The sequence was obtained from a man aged 25 to 40 in good health. CDR3 in amino acids: CASSKLGQLQETQYF. Here the CDR3 DNA reads TGTGCCAGCAGTAAACTGGGACAGCTCCAAGAGACCCAGTACTTC.